The table lists the clone carrying this T cell receptor (beta chain) with a count of one. Its antigen is still unknown. With 60 Vbeta and 13 Jbeta primers, the PCR was carried out. Here immunoSEQ multiplex PCR was the method, and the copy in TCRdb shows in-frame clones only, minus some. The repertoire holds about 140,000 clones, with about 68% as singletons. The V end was cut by 5 bases, the J end by 4 bases, with 14 bases between. CDR1 SGHRS and CDR2 YFSETQ come from the germline V gene. This CDR3 comprises 14 residues. Each donor was nominally healthy when sampled (though unrecorded immune exposures were likely). This sample is part of a study of cytomegalovirus exposure and HLA in healthy donors. General study findings and limits: As a later analysis revealed, the rate of TCR association differed by HLA locus, with DRB1 most and HLA-C fewest. Researchers reported in a later analysis that a missense DCLRE1C variant was tied to TCR beta V- and J-gene trimming.

The chain has TRBV5-1 and TRBJ2-3; tentative D call: TRBD2 (6 bases). This TCR derives from a human donor in good health. Sequenced sample: PBMCs. CDR3 sequence reads: CASRDLQRADTQYF. CDR3 in DNA: TGCGCCAGCAGAGACCTTCAGCGGGCAGATACGCAGTATTTT. The whole variable domain, filled in from reference TRBV5-1 and TRBJ2-3, reads KAGVTQTPRYLIKTRGQQVTLSCSPISGHRSVSWYQQTPGQGLQFLFEYFSETQRNKGNFPGRFSGRQFSNSRSEMNVSTLELGDSALYLCASRDLQRADTQYFGPGTRLTVL.